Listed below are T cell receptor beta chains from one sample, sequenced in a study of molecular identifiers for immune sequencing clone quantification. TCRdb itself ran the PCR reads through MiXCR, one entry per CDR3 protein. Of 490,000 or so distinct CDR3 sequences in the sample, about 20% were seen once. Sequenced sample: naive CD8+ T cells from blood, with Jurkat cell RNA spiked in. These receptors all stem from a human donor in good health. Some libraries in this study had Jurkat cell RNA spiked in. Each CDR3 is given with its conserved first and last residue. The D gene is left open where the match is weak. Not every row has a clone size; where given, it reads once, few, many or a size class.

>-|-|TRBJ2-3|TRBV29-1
TGCAGCGTTGATTCTGGCTTTAGAGATACGCAGTATTTT
CSVDSGFRDTQYF
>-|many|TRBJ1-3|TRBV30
TGTGCCTGGAGTCCCGGGGGAAACACCATATATTTT
CAWSPGGNTIYF
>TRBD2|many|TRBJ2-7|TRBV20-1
TGCAGTGCTAGAGATGCACTAGCGGGAAGCGAGCAGTACTTC
CSARDALAGSEQYF
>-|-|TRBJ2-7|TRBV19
TGTGCCAGTAGTTCCTTGTATCCCTCCTACGAGCAGTACTTC
CASSSLYPSYEQYF
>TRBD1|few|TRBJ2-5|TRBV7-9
TGTGCCAGCAGCTACAGGACAGGCCAAGAGACCCAGTACTTC
CASSYRTGQETQYF
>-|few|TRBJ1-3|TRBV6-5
TGTGCCAGCAGTTTCACGAGCTCTGGAAACACCATATATTTT
CASSFTSSGNTIYF
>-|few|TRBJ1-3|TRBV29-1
TGCAGCGTTGGGGGCGTTGACCTGATAAGTGGGTCTGGAAACACCATATATTTT
CSVGGVDLISGSGNTIYF
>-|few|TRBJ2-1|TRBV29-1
TGCAGCGTTGTCTCGTACAATGAGCAGTTCTTC
CSVVSYNEQFF
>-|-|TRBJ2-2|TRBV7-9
TGTGCCAGCTGCTCGGCCGGGGAGCTGTTTTTT
CASCSAGELFF
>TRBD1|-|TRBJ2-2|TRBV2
TGTGCCAGCAGAAAGACACCGGGACAGGGGTACACCGGGGAGCTGTTTTTT
CASRKTPGQGYTGELFF
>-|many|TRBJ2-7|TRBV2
TGTGCCAGCAGTGATGGGGGAGAGGCTTACGAGCAGTACTTC
CASSDGGEAYEQYF
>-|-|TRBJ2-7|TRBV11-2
TGTGCCAGCAGCCTTCGGGAACTAGCAACCTACGAGCAGTACTTC
CASSLRELATYEQYF
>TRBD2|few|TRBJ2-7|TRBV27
TGTGCCAGCAGTTTTAGCGGGGTTACCTACGAGCAGTACTTC
CASSFSGVTYEQYF
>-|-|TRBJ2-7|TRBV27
TGTGCCAGCAGTTTATCGATAGGGACCTCCTACGAGCAGTACTTC
CASSLSIGTSYEQYF
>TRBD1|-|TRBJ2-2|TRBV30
TGTGCCTGGAGTGCGGGGACAGGTGGTTACGGGGGGCTGTTTTTT
CAWSAGTGGYGGLFF
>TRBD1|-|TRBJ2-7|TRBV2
TGTGCCAGCAGTGATTGGGGGACAGGACCCTACGAGCAGTACTTC
CASSDWGTGPYEQYF
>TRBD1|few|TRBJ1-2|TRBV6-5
TGTGCCAGCAGTTCCGGACAGGGCTACTATGGCTACACCTTC
CASSSGQGYYGYTF
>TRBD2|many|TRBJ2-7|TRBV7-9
TGTGCCAGCAGCGATCCGGGACTAGCTGGTTACGAGCAGTACTTC
CASSDPGLAGYEQYF
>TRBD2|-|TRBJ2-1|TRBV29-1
TGCAGCGTCCAAGCGGGGGGGGCTAGCGGGAGACGGGGATACAATGAGCAGTTCTTC
CSVQAGGASGRRGYNEQFF